One and the same sample provided the 9 T cell receptor beta chains below, sequenced in a study of OX40 agonist ivuxolimab in advanced cancers. Library method: the immunoSEQ multiplex PCR assay. TCRdb re-hosts the immuneACCESS table, in-frame sequences only. Its copies lack some clones; in the studies checked, an unresolved V gene accounts for under half of them, and the cause for the rest is not known. The sample contains around 100,000 clones, around 91% of them found a single time. 0.15% to 0.2% of the sample is in the top ten clones. This sample comprised CD4+ or CD8+ T cells sorted from blood, obtained in a trial of the OX40 agonist ivuxolimab. These receptors came from an adult with an advanced solid tumor such as melanoma, head and neck, liver or kidney cancer.

CDR3 coding DNA: TGTGCCAGCAGTTTATTCAGGGGCGAGCAGTACTTC. It is translated as CASSLFRGEQYF. The chain employs TRBV27 and TRBJ2-7; D may be TRBD1 (6 bases). Germline loops: CDR1 MNHEY, CDR2 SMNVEV (reference sequence). V shed 1 base and J shed 6 bases, with 7 bases lying between them. There are 12 residues in the CDR3.

The gene calls are TRBV7-8 and TRBJ1-3; D call uncertain. Trimming removed 2 bases from V and 9 bases from J, with 23 bases in between. The germline V gene encodes CDR1 SGHVS and CDR2 FQNEAQ. The CDR3 is 17 amino acids. In DNA form, the CDR3 reads TGTGCCAGCAGCTTATCCCCGCCCCCCCCGCCTCGAACCACCATATATTTT. This translates into CASSLSPPPPPRTTIYF.

This clone was seen more than once but under ten times. The chain uses TRBV6-1 and TRBJ2-3, with 8 bases identical to TRBD2. This CDR3 is 12 amino acids long. The germline CDR1 and CDR2 sequences are MNHNS and SASEGT. V was clipped by 7 bases and J by 4 bases; unmatched bases: 1. The CDR3 nucleotides read TGTGCCAGCAAGCGGGAGCCAGATACGCAGTATTTT. This sequence encodes CASKREPDTQYF.

The V and J genes are TRBV11-3 and TRBJ2-7; D unresolved. The CDR3 is 13 residues long. Germline CDR1 SGHNT, CDR2 YENEEA. Trimming pared 0 bases from V and 7 bases from J, leaving 10 bases between. The CDR3 nucleotides are TGTGCCAGCAGCTTAGAAGACACATCTGAGCAGTACTTC. Translated: CASSLEDTSEQYF.

The chain employs TRBV30 and TRBJ1-5; 8 positions agree with TRBD1. V gave up 3 bases and J gave up 2 bases; unmatched junction bases: 6. Germline V lookup: CDR1 GTSNPN, CDR2 SVGIG (reference sequence). This CDR3 has 15 residues. The CDR3 DNA reads as TGTGCCTGGAGCCAGGGGGCCGGGGGCAATCAGCCCCAGCATTTT. As protein: CAWSQGAGGNQPQHF. Using reference TRBV30 and TRBJ1-5 for the parts outside the CDR3, the full variable domain is SQTIHQWPATLVQPVGSPLSLECTVEGTSNPNLYWYRQAAGRGLQLLFYSVGIGQISSEVPQNLSASRPQDRQFILSSKKLLLSDSGFYLCAWSQGAGGNQPQHFGDGTRLSIL.

The V and J genes are TRBV5-6 and TRBJ1-2, with D possibly TRBD1 on 6 matching bases. Germline V gives CDR1 SGHDT, CDR2 YYEEEE. CDR3 length: 15 residues. The V end lost 4 bases, the J end lost 0 bases, and 13 bases lay between the germline ends. CDR3 sequence reads: CASSRDRPANYGYTF. The CDR3 region has the DNA TGTGCCAGCAGCCGCGACAGGCCAGCTAACTATGGCTACACCTTC.

This chain uses TRBV6-1 with TRBJ2-3; tentative D call: TRBD1 (6 bases). Trimming took 7 bases from V and 6 from J, leaving 17 bases between them. The CDR3 is made up of 14 amino acids. The germline CDR1 and CDR2 sequences are MNHNS and SASEGT. CDR3 loop: CASIQDSSPDTQYF. The CDR3 DNA sequence: TGTGCCAGCATCCAGGACAGTTCTCCCGATACGCAGTATTTT.

The chain joins TRBV6-6 to TRBJ1-4; D remains ambiguous. Germline CDR1 reads MNHNY; CDR2 reads SVGAGI (reference sequence). The CDR3 has 14 residues. V lost 6 bases, J lost 4 bases, and 12 bases lay in between. CDR3 DNA: TGTGCCAGCAGGGCGGTCGGCCGTAATGAAAAACTGTTTTTT. This translates into CASRAVGRNEKLFF.

This clone was counted only a few times. Sequence at one end of the junction differs from germline and may be a read error. The chain links TRBV20-1 to TRBJ1-2, with no clear D. This CDR3 has 8 residues. Looked up from germline, CDR1 is DFQATT and CDR2 is SNEGSKA (reference sequence). CDR3 amino acids: CSAHNLPF. The CDR3 bases are TGCAGTGCTCACAACCTCCCCTTC.